This T cell receptor beta chain was captured in a study of blood T cell repertoires in COVID-19. It was during active infection that Seattle patients were enrolled and then longitudinally followed. In the source study's methods: Amplification of reference gene primers was used by the study to estimate nucleated cell counts. Clones were read by immunoSEQ multiplex PCR, and TCRdb kept only the in-frame ones, dropping some. That table is the source of V, J and clone size, and D and trimming were worked out from the DNA. The repertoire has about 210,000 clones, 82% of them found once; the top ten carry about 8%. Germline V gene sequence: CDR1 SGHDN, CDR2 FVKESK. With 1 base clipped from V and 9 bases from J, the junction kept 5 bases outside the gene matches. The CDR3 is 14 amino acids.

This chain joins TRBV14 and TRBJ1-1; 10 nucleotides align to TRBD1. Material for sequencing was peripheral blood. The sequence was obtained from a woman in her sixties with COVID-19, enrolled during active disease. For the CDR3, the DNA is TGTGCCAGCAGCCAAGGACAGGGGGCGGGGAAAGCTTTCTTT. It specifies CASSQGQGAGKAFF.